This T cell receptor (beta chain) came from a study of blood T cells in healthy people across ages. Regarding the study as a whole: Researchers judged that diversity estimates from one million T cells fell short of true values.

With regard to this clonotype: Antigen: not known.

The CDR3 sequence is 19 residues long. The germline CDR1 and CDR2 sequences are LGHNA and YNFKEQ. V lost 0 bases to trimming and J lost 3 bases; unmatched junction nucleotides: 15. Then a second PCR, running about 7 to 11 cycles, was carried out with a sample-barcoded 5' primer and a J-beta primer mix. From the 5' RACE reads, TCRdb called clonotypes with MiXCR, one entry per CDR3 protein. Of approximately 800,000 distinct CDR3 sequences in the sample, approximately 65% were seen once. This chain links TRBV4-2 with TRBJ2-3, with 7 bases matching TRBD2. The sequencing input was blood. The TCR sequence derives from a young man in good health. CDR3 residues: CASSQDGGGPTGGTDTQYF. CDR3 coding DNA: TGTGCCAGCAGCCAAGATGGAGGCGGCCCAACGGGAGGTACAGATACGCAGTATTTT.